Following are 27 T cell receptor beta chains from one sample sequenced in a study of T cells in Graves' hyperthyroidism and ophthalmopathy. RNA transcripts were the template for amplifying TCR beta CDR3 regions. Using the HTBI primer set, a first-round RT-PCR was run on the TCR CDR3. TCRdb analysed the multiplex PCR reads with MiXCR anew, one entry per CDR3 protein. Of about 540,000 distinct CDR3 sequences listed, approximately 44% are singletons. The sequenced sample consisted of peripheral blood or thyroid tissue (not recorded which). Source of these receptors: a woman aged 18-29 years with Graves' hyperthyroidism.

The chain links TRBV5-5 to TRBJ2-3, with D hard to call. Germline lookup yields CDR1 SGHKS and CDR2 YYEKEE (reference sequence). Trimming left V 6 bases short and J 4 bases short, with 9 bases between. CDR3 length: 12 amino acids. CDR3 nucleotide sequence: TGTGCCAGCAACCACGAAGCAGATACGCAGTATTTT. Amino acid sequence: CASNHEADTQYF.

This chain links TRBV7-9 with TRBJ2-3, with D possibly being TRBD1 (6 bases). The CDR3 extends over 17 amino acids. Trimming took 5 bases from V and 0 from J, leaving 18 bases between them. The germline gives CDR1 SEHNR, CDR2 FQNEAQ (reference sequence). CDR3 amino acids: CASSQGGSSSSTDTQYF. CDR3 bases: TGTGCCAGCAGCCAAGGGGGTAGCAGCTCAAGCACAGATACGCAGTATTTT.

With respect to this clonotype: Given a much more abundant clone one base away, this may be a read error. This rearrangement joins TRBV4-2 to TRBJ1-5; TRBD1 might be the D (6 bases). In germline, CDR1 is LGHNA, CDR2 YNFKEQ. Between the trimmed V and J ends, which lost 3 bases and 1 base, there was a span of 13 bases. CDR3 length: 16 residues. CDR3 DNA sequence: TGTGCCAGCAGCCAGGCAGGGGACGGGAGCAATCAGCCCCAGCATTTT. Translated: CASSQAGDGSNQPQHF.

This chain links TRBV30 with TRBJ1-5; D not certain. The CDR3 totals 13 residues. Germline values: CDR1 GTSNPN, CDR2 SVGIG (reference sequence). V dropped 2 bases and J dropped 0 bases, with 5 bases sitting between them. This CDR3 is CAWSTDSNQPQHF. The CDR3 DNA reads as TGTGCCTGGAGTACGGATAGCAATCAGCCCCAGCATTTT. Filled out from reference TRBV30 and TRBJ1-5, the complete variable domain reads SQTIHQWPATLVQPVGSPLSLECTVEGTSNPNLYWYRQAAGRGLQLLFYSVGIGQISSEVPQNLSASRPQDRQFILSSKKLLLSDSGFYLCAWSTDSNQPQHFGDGTRLSIL.

This clonotype was detected only once. The chain uses TRBV20-1 and TRBJ2-7, with 10 bases lining up with TRBD2. With 0 bases clipped from V and 5 bases from J, the junction kept 13 bases outside the gene matches. CDR3 length: 17 amino acids. Germline CDR1 reads DFQATT; CDR2 reads SNEGSKA (reference sequence). The CDR3 spells CSARDRLLAGSNNEQYF. The CDR3 nucleotides are TGCAGTGCTAGAGATCGTCTACTAGCGGGAAGTAACAACGAGCAGTACTTC.

The V and J genes are TRBV6-5 and TRBJ2-7, with TRBD1 matching over 8 bases. This CDR3 spans 16 amino acids. CDR1 MNHEY and CDR2 SVGAGI come from the germline V gene. J gave up 1 base and V 6 bases, and 11 bases lay outside the gene matches. CDR3 in amino acids: CASSFTGQGVSYEQYF. CDR3 DNA sequence: TGTGCCAGCAGCTTTACTGGACAGGGCGTATCCTACGAGCAGTACTTC.

As to this clonotype: A much larger clone differs from this one at a single base, so this may be a read error. V is TRBV12-3 or TRBV12-4 and J is TRBJ2-7, with 7 positions matching TRBD1. The CDR3 runs 15 residues. The junction had 14 bases not matched to a gene; V was cut back by 7 bases and J by 5 bases. CDR3 DNA: TGTGCCAGCAACCCTAACAGGGGAATTTGTGACGAGCAGTACTTC. It translates to CASNPNRGICDEQYF.

With respect to this clonotype: Since the CDR3 does not end with the conserved phenylalanine or tryptophan, this likely comes from a read error. It is unclear where the CDR3 begins or ends on the DNA, so no DNA is shown, and the CDR3 is as TCRdb lists it. The chain has TRBV29-1 and TRBJ2-7; the D call of TRBD2 is as the table states it, not checked on the DNA. Both ends counted, the CDR3 spans 9 residues. Germline V gene lookup returns CDR1 SQVTM and CDR2 ANQGSEA. The CDR3 loop reads CSAERERTS.

This rearrangement joins TRBV20-1 to TRBJ1-5, with a possible D match to TRBD1 (5 bases). V lost 0 bases and J 7 bases, leaving 25 bases between the germline ends. Germline values: CDR1 DFQATT, CDR2 SNEGSKA (reference sequence). This CDR3 spans 18 amino acids. CDR3 in amino acids: CSARDYVQGSKVGQPQHF. CDR3 bases: TGCAGTGCTAGAGATTACGTCCAGGGAAGTAAGGTTGGGCAGCCCCAGCATTTT.

This clonotype has ten or more counts. The J gene is TRBJ1-3, the V gene TRBV20-1; D perhaps matches TRBD1 (6 bases). Germline CDR1 DFQATT, CDR2 SNEGSKA (reference sequence). The ends were cut back, 6 bases at V and 2 bases at J, with 11 bases in the middle. This CDR3 is built from 13 residues. CDR3 nucleotides: TGCAGTGCCGAGGGGGGGGCTGGAAACACCATATATTTT. Amino acids: CSAEGGAGNTIYF.

This clonotype has a count of ten or more. The J gene is TRBJ2-2, the V gene TRBV19; no firm D call. There are 13 residues in the CDR3. Trimming took 7 bases from V and 0 from J, leaving 6 bases between them. Per germline, CDR1 LNHDA and CDR2 SQIVND (reference sequence). CDR3 sequence: CASNSPNTGELFF. Here the CDR3 DNA reads TGTGCCAGTAACAGTCCGAACACCGGGGAGCTGTTTTTT. The full variable domain, rest sourced from reference TRBV19 and TRBJ2-2, is DGGITQSPKYLFRKEGQNVTLSCEQNLNHDAMYWYRQDPGQGLRLIYYSQIVNDFQKGDIAEGYSVSREKKESFPLTVTSAQKNPTAFYLCASNSPNTGELFFGEGSRLTVL.

Concerning this clonotype itself: This sequence may be a read error, since a much larger clone differs from it by one base. The CDR3 DNA reads as TGTGCCAGCAGCCGGAACAGGGGGTGGGAGCAGTACTTC. Translation: CASSRNRGWEQYF. The chain combines TRBV7-2 with TRBJ2-7; 8 positions agree with TRBD1. Trimming removed 5 bases from V and 7 bases from J; junction bases left unmatched: 7. This CDR3 is built from 13 residues. The germline V gene encodes CDR1 SGHTA and CDR2 FQGNSA.

In the case of this clonotype: A much larger clone differs from this one at a single base, so this may be a read error. The chain joins TRBV7-9 to TRBJ1-5; no definite D call. The CDR3 has 14 amino acids. From germline, CDR1 is SEHNR and CDR2 FQNEAQ (reference sequence). DNA for the CDR3: TGTACCAGCAGCTTAGAGAATCGAAATCAGCCCCAGCATTTT. The encoded protein is CTSSLENRNQPQHF.

This clonotype was found many times. The chain combines TRBV19 with TRBJ1-1, with D hard to call. Germline CDR1 reads LNHDA; CDR2 reads SQIVND (reference sequence). The CDR3 loop spans 11 amino acids. V lost 7 bases and J 0 bases, leaving 3 bases between the germline ends. The CDR3 is CASNVNTEAFF. The CDR3 nucleotides are TGTGCCAGTAATGTGAACACTGAAGCTTTCTTT.

This chain links TRBV7-2 with TRBJ2-5, with D perhaps given as TRBD1 or TRBD2 (5 bases each). Germline assignment: CDR1 SGHTA and CDR2 FQGNSA. The CDR3 is made up of 15 amino acids. Trimming cost V 5 bases and J 5 bases, with 18 bases left between them. In DNA, the CDR3 is TGTGCCAGCAGCAACCGGGACGGCCTTGGGGAGACCCAGTACTTC. Translation: CASSNRDGLGETQYF.

V and J are TRBV20-1 and TRBJ1-5; D is unresolved. CDR3 length: 13 residues. The V gene lost 6 bases and the J gene lost 0 bases, with 9 bases spanning the gap. Germline CDR1 DFQATT, CDR2 SNEGSKA (reference sequence). CDR3 loop: CSARPYSNQPQHF. The CDR3 bases are TGCAGTGCCCGACCTTATAGCAATCAGCCCCAGCATTTT.

This clonotype was picked up many times. J is TRBJ2-7 and V is TRBV11-2; 10 bases line up with TRBD1. Trimming removed 4 bases from V and 5 bases from J; junction bases left unmatched: 5. Germline V lookup: CDR1 SGHAT, CDR2 FQNNGV. This CDR3 has 14 amino acids. This CDR3 is CASSSDRGYDEQYF. CDR3 DNA sequence: TGTGCCAGCAGCTCGGACAGGGGGTACGACGAGCAGTACTTC.

In regard to this clonotype: A junction boundary mismatches the germline segment, possibly from a read error. The chain is built from TRBV6-5 and TRBJ1-2; TRBD1 matches at 12 bases. The CDR3 spans 15 residues. The germline CDR1 and CDR2 sequences are MNHEY and SVGAGI. As DNA, the CDR3 is TGCGCCAGCAGGAGGGACAGGGGGCGAAACTATGGCTACACCTTC. This sequence encodes CASRRDRGRNYGYTF.

In the case of this clonotype: This sequence may be a read error, since a much larger clone differs from it by one base. V and J are TRBV6-5 and TRBJ1-2; no clear D. CDR3 length equals 15 residues. Per germline, CDR1 MNHEY and CDR2 SVGAGI. V lost 2 bases and J 1 base, leaving 11 bases between the germline ends. DNA of the CDR3: TGTGCCAGCAGTTACCCCGGCGGACTTAACTATGGCTACACCTTC. Its translation: CASSYPGGLNYGYTF.

About this clonotype itself: A much more abundant neighbour one base away suggests this may be a read error. J is TRBJ1-1 and V is TRBV12-3 or TRBV12-4, with D perhaps TRBD1 (6 bases). The V end was cut by 6 bases, the J end by 4 bases, with 15 bases between. The CDR3 loop spans 14 amino acids. CDR3 in amino acids: CASRRRGVSTEAFF. The DNA of the CDR3 is TGTGCCAGCAGACGGAGGGGGGTGAGCACTGAAGCTTTCTTT.

This clonotype has a count of ten or more. The chain is built from TRBV2 and TRBJ2-2; 7 bases agree with TRBD2. The CDR3 totals 14 residues. The V segment lost 7 bases and the J segment 7 bases; nucleotides outside the gene matches: 9. Germline CDR1 and CDR2: SNHLY and FYNNEI. For the CDR3, the DNA is TGTGCCAGCATCGTGGCGGGAGATGGCGGGGAGCTGTTTTTT. Its translation is CASIVAGDGGELFF. Full variable domain (missing parts from reference TRBV2 and TRBJ2-2): EPEVTQTPSHQVTQMGQEVILRCVPISNHLYFYWYRQILGQKVEFLVSFYNNEISEKSEIFDDQFSVERPDGSNFTLKIRSTKLEDSAMYFCASIVAGDGGELFFGEGSRLTVL.

This clonotype was recorded at least ten times. The rearrangement joins TRBV6-5 to TRBJ2-7; D may be TRBD1 (7 bases). Germline V gene lookup returns CDR1 MNHEY and CDR2 SVGAGI. Trimming removed 6 bases from V and 5 bases from J, with 14 bases in between. The CDR3 has 13 residues. CDR3 residues: CASRGGTANEQYF. The CDR3 DNA reads as TGTGCCAGCAGGGGCGGGACAGCGAACGAGCAGTACTTC.

At least ten counts were recorded for this clonotype. The rearrangement uses TRBV6-5 and TRBJ1-1; TRBD1 aligns across 9 bases. V was pared by 5 bases and J by 11 bases, with 9 bases of the junction left unmatched. The CDR3 totals 13 residues. The germline V gene encodes CDR1 MNHEY and CDR2 SVGAGI. In DNA, the CDR3 is TGTGCCAGCAGTCCGACCGGGACAGGGCAGGCTTTCTTT. Its translation: CASSPTGTGQAFF.

This chain uses TRBV15 with TRBJ1-3; D unresolved. In germline, CDR1 is LNHNV, CDR2 YYDKDF (reference sequence). The CDR3 covers 12 residues. The CDR3 nucleotides read TGTGCTAGAGCCGGAGGCGGAAACACCATATATTTT. It codes for CARAGGGNTIYF.

This sequence joins TRBV10-2 and TRBJ2-5; no clear D gene. The CDR3 loop spans 15 amino acids. Germline V lookup: CDR1 WSHSY, CDR2 SAAADI. Trimming cost V 2 bases and J 0 bases, with 10 bases left between them. The DNA of the CDR3 is TGCGCCAGCAGTGAGGTAACAGTATACCAAGAGACCCAGTACTTC. Protein product: CASSEVTVYQETQYF.

At least ten counts were recorded for this clonotype. This chain's CDR3 is CASSYGRGRETQYF. The CDR3, as DNA: TGTGCCAGCAGTTACGGGAGGGGACGAGAGACCCAGTACTTC. This sequence joins TRBV6-5 and TRBJ2-5, with 7 bases identical to TRBD2. The trim removed 2 bases at V and 4 bases at J, leaving 4 bases unmatched. This CDR3 has 14 residues. The germline CDR1 and CDR2 sequences are MNHEY and SVGAGI.

This clonotype has a handful of counts. This chain links TRBV2 with TRBJ2-1; D possibly corresponds to TRBD2 (6 bases). In germline, CDR1 is SNHLY, CDR2 FYNNEI. V lost 4 bases, J lost 5 bases, and 12 bases lay in between. The CDR3 covers 14 residues. In DNA, the CDR3 is TGTGCCAGCAGTGGTACTAGCACAGACAATGAGCAGTTCTTC. It is translated as CASSGTSTDNEQFF. The variable domain in full, completed from reference TRBV2 and TRBJ2-1, reads EPEVTQTPSHQVTQMGQEVILRCVPISNHLYFYWYRQILGQKVEFLVSFYNNEISEKSEIFDDQFSVERPDGSNFTLKIRSTKLEDSAMYFCASSGTSTDNEQFFGPGTRLTVL.